The 8 T cell receptor beta chains below all came from one sample that was sequenced in a study of OX40 agonist ivuxolimab in advanced cancers. The assay was immunoSEQ multiplex PCR, and TCRdb's table has in-frame clones only and misses some. Of just over 95,000 clones detected, 85% to 90% appear once; the ten largest clones hold approximately 0.16%. The specimen comprised CD4+ or CD8+ T cells sorted from blood, sampled in a trial of the OX40 agonist ivuxolimab. These receptors originate from an adult with an advanced solid tumor such as melanoma, head and neck, liver or kidney cancer.

The chain combines TRBV4-1 with TRBJ2-1, with 11 bases identical to TRBD2. CDR3 length: 18 residues. From germline, CDR1 is MGHRA and CDR2 YSYEKL. V lost 2 bases and J lost 9; bases outside the gene matches: 15. CDR3 DNA: TGCGCCAGCAGCCAACTTCAAACTCTAGCGGGGGGCCACGTTGAGCAGTTCTTC. Translating gives CASSQLQTLAGGHVEQFF.

V gene TRBV14 combines with J gene TRBJ2-2, with 10 bases identical to TRBD1. The V and J ends lost 2 bases and 6 bases, in that order; junction bases with no gene match: 3. The CDR3 totals 15 residues. In germline, CDR1 is SGHDN, CDR2 FVKESK. The CDR3 loop is CASSQLGTGAGELFF. The CDR3 nucleotides read TGTGCCAGCAGCCAACTGGGGACAGGGGCCGGGGAGCTGTTTTTT. The full variable domain, its missing parts supplied by reference TRBV14 and TRBJ2-2, is EAGVTQFPSHSVIEKGQTVTLRCDPISGHDNLYWYRRVMGKEIKFLLHFVKESKQDESGMPNNRFLAERTGGTYSTLKVQPAELEDSGVYFCASSQLGTGAGELFFGEGSRLTVL.

The genes are TRBV7-9 and TRBJ1-2, with 8 bases matching TRBD1. The CDR3 extends over 13 amino acids. Trimming removed 1 base from V and 7 bases from J; junction bases left unmatched: 2. Germline V lookup: CDR1 SEHNR, CDR2 FQNEAQ (reference sequence). This CDR3 reads CASSLETGVGYTF. In DNA form, the CDR3 reads TGTGCCAGCAGCTTAGAGACAGGGGTTGGCTACACCTTC.

V is TRBV30 and J is TRBJ1-1; 8 bases line up with TRBD1. CDR3 length equals 14 residues. Germline CDR1 reads GTSNPN; CDR2 reads SVGIG (reference sequence). J gave up 1 base and V 6 bases, and 7 bases lay outside the gene matches. As DNA, the CDR3 is TGTGCCTGTAGGACAGGGAGGTCGAACACTGAAGCTTTCTTT. Protein sequence: CACRTGRSNTEAFF.

The chain employs TRBV2 and TRBJ1-6; D unresolved. Germline V gene data show CDR1 as SNHLY and CDR2 as FYNNEI. V gave up 6 bases and J gave up 8 bases, with 17 bases separating them. The CDR3 totals 15 residues. CDR3 bases: TGTGCCAGCAGCTGGGGAGGCTCGGTAGATTCACCCCTCCACTTT. This sequence encodes CASSWGGSVDSPLHF.

The V call is TRBV5-5, the J call TRBJ2-1; D remains unclear. The ends were cut back, 0 bases at V and 3 bases at J, with 7 bases in the middle. This CDR3 spans 14 amino acids. Germline values: CDR1 SGHKS, CDR2 YYEKEE (reference sequence). The chain's CDR3 is CASSLGGIYNEQFF. The CDR3, as DNA: TGTGCCAGCAGCTTGGGTGGGATCTACAATGAGCAGTTCTTC. Based on the CDR3 plus reference TRBV5-5 and TRBJ2-1, the full variable domain is DAGVTQSPTHLIKTRGQQVTLRCSPISGHKSVSWYQQVLGQGPQFIFQYYEKEERGRGNFPDRFSARQFPNYSSELNVNALLLGDSALYLCASSLGGIYNEQFFGPGTRLTVL.

The rearrangement joins TRBV6-5 to TRBJ2-4; D is ambiguous. This CDR3 contains 14 residues. Germline V gives CDR1 MNHEY, CDR2 SVGAGI. V lost 5 bases and J 3 bases, leaving 11 bases between the germline ends. DNA for the CDR3: TGTGCCAGCAGTATCGGATTAGGCAAAAACATTCAGTACTTC. This sequence encodes CASSIGLGKNIQYF.

The V gene is TRBV7-8, the J gene TRBJ1-1; 9 bases line up with TRBD1. CDR1 SGHVS and CDR2 FQNEAQ come from the germline V gene. This CDR3 contains 16 residues. The junction had 11 bases not matched to a gene; V was cut back by 5 bases and J by 4 bases. CDR3 region: CASSRWPRTGVTEAFF. The CDR3, as DNA: TGTGCCAGCAGCAGGTGGCCTCGGACAGGGGTCACTGAAGCTTTCTTT.